This T cell receptor beta chain was observed in a study of Ad26.COV2.S vaccination and SARS-CoV-2 variants. Study at large: Donor got 5x10^10 or 1x10^11 viral particles of Ad26.COV2.S. General study findings and limits: Compared with placebo recipients, vaccine recipients had higher spike-specific TCR breadth.

Of note for this clone: Its antigen remains unknown.

The treatment denotes: 19 received Ad26.COV2.S at low or high dose, single or two shots; 5 received placebo; per-sample allocation not given. Material that was analyzed had been drawn on day 63 after the first vaccine or placebo injection. This Boston cohort included adults aged 18-55 years. Vaccination used an Ad26 vector expressing Wuhan-strain SARS-CoV-2 spike. This table comes from immunoSEQ multiplex PCR, and its TCRdb copy is limited to in-frame clones, with some not included. The profile shows some 390,000 clones, 88% of them singletons. The CDR3 length is 15 residues. Germline loops: CDR1 MGHRA, CDR2 YSYEKL. Trimming took 3 bases from V and 4 from J; bases not matched to a gene: 5.

This sample comprised peripheral blood, obtained in a trial of Ad26.COV2.S vaccine versus placebo. The sequence was obtained from a person aged 18-65 years who received the Ad26.COV2.S COVID-19 vaccine or a placebo. The V and J genes are TRBV4-1 and TRBJ1-4, with 7 positions matching TRBD1. CDR3 coding DNA: TGCGCCAGCAGCCAGACAGGGCCTTTTAATGAAAAACTGTTTTTT. It is translated as CASSQTGPFNEKLFF.